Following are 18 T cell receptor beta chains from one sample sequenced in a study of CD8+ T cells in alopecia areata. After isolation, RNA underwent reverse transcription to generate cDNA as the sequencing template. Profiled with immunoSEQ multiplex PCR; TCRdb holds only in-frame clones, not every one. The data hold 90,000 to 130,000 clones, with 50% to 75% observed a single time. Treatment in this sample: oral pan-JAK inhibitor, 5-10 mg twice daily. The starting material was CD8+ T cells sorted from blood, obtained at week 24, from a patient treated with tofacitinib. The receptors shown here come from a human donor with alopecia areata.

The CDR3: CASSPPEPTSYGYTF. The CDR3 nucleotides are TGTGCCAGCAGCCCCCCGGAGCCCACCTCTTATGGCTACACCTTC. This sequence joins TRBV13 and TRBJ1-2, with unresolved D. Trimming took 5 bases from V and 5 from J, leaving 18 bases between them. The CDR3 is made up of 15 amino acids. Germline V lookup: CDR1 PRHDT, CDR2 FYEKMQ (reference sequence).

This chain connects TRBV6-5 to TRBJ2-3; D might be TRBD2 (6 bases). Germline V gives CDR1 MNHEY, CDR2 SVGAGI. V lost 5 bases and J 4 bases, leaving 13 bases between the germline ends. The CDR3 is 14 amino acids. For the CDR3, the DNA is TGTGCCAGCAGTGCTACGGGGGAATCAGATACGCAGTATTTT. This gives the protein CASSATGESDTQYF.

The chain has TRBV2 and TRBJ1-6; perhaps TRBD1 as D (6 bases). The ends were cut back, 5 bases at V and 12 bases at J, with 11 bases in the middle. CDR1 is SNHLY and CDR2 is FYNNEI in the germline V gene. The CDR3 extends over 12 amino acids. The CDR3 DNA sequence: TGTGCCAGCAGTTTAGGGGGGCTACCCCTCCACTTT. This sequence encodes CASSLGGLPLHF.

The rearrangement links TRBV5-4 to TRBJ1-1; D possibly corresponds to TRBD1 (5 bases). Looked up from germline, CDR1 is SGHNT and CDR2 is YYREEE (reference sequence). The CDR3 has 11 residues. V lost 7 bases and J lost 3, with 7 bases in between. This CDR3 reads CASSGDTEAFF. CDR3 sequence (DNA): TGTGCCAGCTCGGGGGACACTGAAGCTTTCTTT. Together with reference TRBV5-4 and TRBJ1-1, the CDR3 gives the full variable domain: ETGVTQSPTHLIKTRGQQVTLRCSSQSGHNTVSWYQQALGQGPQFIFQYYREEENGRGNFPPRFSGLQFPNYSSELNVNALELDDSALYLCASSGDTEAFFGQGTRLTVV.

The CDR3 loop is CASKHGTVNTGELFF. CDR3 coding DNA: TGTGCCAGCAAGCATGGGACGGTGAACACCGGGGAGCTGTTTTTT. The rearrangement uses TRBV27 and TRBJ2-2; D is possibly TRBD1 or TRBD2 (5 bases each). Deletions cut 7 bases from V and 1 base from J, with 13 bases between. CDR1 and CDR2 from the germline V gene are MNHEY and SMNVEV (reference sequence). The CDR3 sequence is 15 residues long.

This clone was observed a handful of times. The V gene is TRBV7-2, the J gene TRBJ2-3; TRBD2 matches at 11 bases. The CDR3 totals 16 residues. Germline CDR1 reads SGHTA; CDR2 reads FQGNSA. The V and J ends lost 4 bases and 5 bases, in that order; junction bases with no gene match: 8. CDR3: CASSSLAGGRGDTQYF. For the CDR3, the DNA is TGTGCCAGCAGCTCCTTAGCGGGGGGGCGTGGAGATACGCAGTATTTT.

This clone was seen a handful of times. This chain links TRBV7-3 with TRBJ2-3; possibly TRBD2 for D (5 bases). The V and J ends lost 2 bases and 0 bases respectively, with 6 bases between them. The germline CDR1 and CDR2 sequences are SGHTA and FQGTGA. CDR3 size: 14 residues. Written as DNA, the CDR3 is TGTGCCAGCAGCTTATCGGGGAGCACAGATACGCAGTATTTT. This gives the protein CASSLSGSTDTQYF. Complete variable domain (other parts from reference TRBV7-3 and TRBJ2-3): GAGVSQTPSNKVTEKGKYVELRCDPISGHTALYWYRQSLGQGPEFLIYFQGTGAADDSGLPNDRFFAVRPEGSVSTLKIQRTERGDSAVYLCASSLSGSTDTQYFGPGTRLTVL.

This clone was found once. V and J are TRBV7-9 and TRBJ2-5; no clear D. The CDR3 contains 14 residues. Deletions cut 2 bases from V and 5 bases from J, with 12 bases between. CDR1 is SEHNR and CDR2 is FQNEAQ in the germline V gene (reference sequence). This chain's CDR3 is CASSLSWGEETQYF. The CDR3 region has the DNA TGTGCCAGCAGCTTAAGTTGGGGTGAGGAGACCCAGTACTTC.

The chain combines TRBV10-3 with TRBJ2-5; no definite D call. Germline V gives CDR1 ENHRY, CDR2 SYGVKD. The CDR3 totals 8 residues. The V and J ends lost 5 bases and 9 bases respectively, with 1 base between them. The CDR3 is CAISSQYF. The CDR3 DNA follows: TGTGCCATCAGTTCCCAGTACTTC.

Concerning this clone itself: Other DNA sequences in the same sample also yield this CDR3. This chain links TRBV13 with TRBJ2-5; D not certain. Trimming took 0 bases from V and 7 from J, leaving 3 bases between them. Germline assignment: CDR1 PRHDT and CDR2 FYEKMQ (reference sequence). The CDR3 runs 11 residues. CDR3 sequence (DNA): TGTGCCAGCAGCTTAGGGGGGACCCAGTACTTC. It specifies CASSLGGTQYF.

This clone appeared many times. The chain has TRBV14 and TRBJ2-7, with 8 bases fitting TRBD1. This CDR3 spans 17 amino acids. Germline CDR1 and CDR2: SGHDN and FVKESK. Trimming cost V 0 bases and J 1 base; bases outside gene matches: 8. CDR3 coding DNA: TGTGCCAGCAGCCAAGAGGGGACAGGCTCAACATCCTACGAGCAGTACTTC. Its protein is CASSQEGTGSTSYEQYF.

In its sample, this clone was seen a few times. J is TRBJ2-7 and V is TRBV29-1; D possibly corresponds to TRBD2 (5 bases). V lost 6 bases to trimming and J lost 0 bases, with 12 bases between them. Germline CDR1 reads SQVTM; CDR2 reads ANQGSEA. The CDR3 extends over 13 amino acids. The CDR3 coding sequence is TGCAGCGTGACGGACTGGAACTCCTACGAGCAGTACTTC. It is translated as CSVTDWNSYEQYF.

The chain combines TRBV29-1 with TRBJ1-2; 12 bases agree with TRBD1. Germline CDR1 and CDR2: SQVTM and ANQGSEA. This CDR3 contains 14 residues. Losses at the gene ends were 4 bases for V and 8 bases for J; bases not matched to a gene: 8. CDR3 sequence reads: CSVARDRGPQGYTF. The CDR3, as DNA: TGCAGCGTTGCCCGGGACAGGGGGCCTCAGGGCTACACCTTC.

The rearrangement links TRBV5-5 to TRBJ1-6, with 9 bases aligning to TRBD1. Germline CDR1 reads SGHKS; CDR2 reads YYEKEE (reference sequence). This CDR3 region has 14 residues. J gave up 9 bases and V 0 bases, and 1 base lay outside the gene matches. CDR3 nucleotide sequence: TGTGCCAGCAGCTTGGGACAGGGGGTTTCACCCCTCCACTTT. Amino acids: CASSLGQGVSPLHF.

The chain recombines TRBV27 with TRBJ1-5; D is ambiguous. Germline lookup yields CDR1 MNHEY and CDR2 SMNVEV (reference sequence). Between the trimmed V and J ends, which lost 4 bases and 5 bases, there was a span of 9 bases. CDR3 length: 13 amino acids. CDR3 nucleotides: TGTGCCAGCAGTTCTCAGAGCCATCAGCCCCAGCATTTT. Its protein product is CASSSQSHQPQHF.

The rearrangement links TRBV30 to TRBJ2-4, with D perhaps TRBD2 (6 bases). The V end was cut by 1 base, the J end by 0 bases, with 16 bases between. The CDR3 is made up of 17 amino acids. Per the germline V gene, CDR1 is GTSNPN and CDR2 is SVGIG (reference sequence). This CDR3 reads CAWSAQFPEGAKNIQYF. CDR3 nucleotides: TGTGCCTGGAGTGCCCAATTCCCGGAGGGAGCCAAAAACATTCAGTACTTC.

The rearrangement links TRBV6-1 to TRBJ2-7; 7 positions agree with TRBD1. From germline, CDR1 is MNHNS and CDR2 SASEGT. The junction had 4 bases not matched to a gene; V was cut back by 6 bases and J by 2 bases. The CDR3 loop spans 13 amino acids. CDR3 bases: TGTGCCAGCAGGGAACAGGGGACCTACGAGCAGTACTTC. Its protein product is CASREQGTYEQYF.

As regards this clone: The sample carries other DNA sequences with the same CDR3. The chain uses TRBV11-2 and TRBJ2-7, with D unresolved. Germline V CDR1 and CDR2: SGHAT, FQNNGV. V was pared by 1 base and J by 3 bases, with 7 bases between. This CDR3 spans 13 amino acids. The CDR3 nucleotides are TGTGCCAGCAGCTTAGGGACGGACTACGAGCAGTACTTC. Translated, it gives CASSLGTDYEQYF.